These 18 T cell receptor beta chains were all obtained from the same sample, sequenced in a study of T cells in Graves' hyperthyroidism and ophthalmopathy. What was amplified from RNA transcripts were TCR beta CDR3 regions. The TCR CDR3 first-round RT-PCR relied on the HTBI primer set. In TCRdb, the multiplex PCR reads were re-called with MiXCR into one record per CDR3 protein. The data hold 300,000 to 350,000 distinct CDR3 sequences, with about 18% observed a single time. Sequences were obtained from blood. The source is a woman aged 45 to 65 with Graves' hyperthyroidism.

The chain uses TRBV7-9 and TRBJ2-4; 8 positions match TRBD2. This CDR3 has 14 amino acids. The germline gives CDR1 SEHNR, CDR2 FQNEAQ (reference sequence). Trimming at V came to 5 bases and at J to 3 bases, leaving 3 bases not matched to a gene. CDR3 region: CASSSGGSKNIQYF. The CDR3 region has the DNA TGTGCCAGCAGCAGCGGGGGAAGCAAAAACATTCAGTACTTC.

This clonotype was detected ten times or more. J is TRBJ2-3 and V is TRBV2; D not certain. Trimming took off 5 bases at V and 5 bases at J, with 14 bases between the two ends. In germline, CDR1 is SNHLY, CDR2 FYNNEI. This CDR3 comprises 14 residues. The CDR3, as DNA: TGTGCCAGCAGTCCCACGAGGCTGGGAGATACGCAGTATTTT. Translated, it gives CASSPTRLGDTQYF.

This clonotype was seen many times. The V and J genes are TRBV28 and TRBJ1-6; no reliable D call. The germline V and J ends were trimmed by 6 bases and 10 bases, with 13 bases remaining between them. The CDR3 runs 13 residues. CDR1 and CDR2 from the germline V gene are MDHEN and SYDVKM. The CDR3 region has the DNA TGTGCCAGCAGGCCGGGCCTGGTCTCACCCCTCCACTTT. Its translation is CASRPGLVSPLHF. Full variable domain (outside the CDR3, taken from reference TRBV28 and TRBJ1-6): DVKVTQSSRYLVKRTGEKVFLECVQDMDHENMFWYRQDPGLGLRLIYFSYDVKMKEKGDIPEGYSVSREKKERFSLILESASTNQTSMYLCASRPGLVSPLHFGNGTRLTVT.

This clonotype was picked up a small number of times. The chain combines TRBV18 with TRBJ1-5; D call uncertain. Germline V lookup: CDR1 KGHSH, CDR2 LQKENI. The CDR3 loop spans 16 amino acids. V lost 2 bases and J 0 bases, leaving 11 bases between the germline ends. The CDR3 reads CASSPSGPYSNQPQHF. The CDR3 DNA reads as TGTGCCAGCTCACCATCCGGCCCTTATAGCAATCAGCCCCAGCATTTT.

There are many counts of this clonotype. This chain links TRBV12-3 or TRBV12-4 with TRBJ2-5; TRBD1 agrees at 7 bases. CDR3 length equals 15 residues. V shed 6 bases, J shed 5 bases, and the junction held 12 bases outside the gene matches. The CDR3 spells CASSDQLTGDETQYF. CDR3 coding DNA: TGTGCCAGCAGCGATCAACTTACAGGGGACGAGACCCAGTACTTC.

The chain uses TRBV7-3 and TRBJ2-2; 9 bases are a match to TRBD2. The CDR3 length is 14 residues. CDR1 is SGHTA, CDR2 FQGTGA, per germline. V gave up 5 bases and J gave up 7 bases; unmatched junction bases: 5. CDR3 sequence reads: CASSKREAVGELFF. Written as DNA, the CDR3 is TGTGCCAGCAGCAAGCGGGAGGCCGTCGGGGAGCTGTTTTTT. The variable domain in full, completed from reference TRBV7-3 and TRBJ2-2, reads GAGVSQTPSNKVTEKGKYVELRCDPISGHTALYWYRQSLGQGPEFLIYFQGTGAADDSGLPNDRFFAVRPEGSVSTLKIQRTERGDSAVYLCASSKREAVGELFFGEGSRLTVL.

This clonotype was picked up a small number of times. CDR3 loop: CSARDPIWARGSYNEQFF. DNA for the CDR3: TGCAGTGCTAGAGATCCGATATGGGCCCGGGGCTCCTACAATGAGCAGTTCTTC. The chain combines TRBV20-1 with TRBJ2-1, with a possible D match to TRBD2 (5 bases). V gave up 0 bases and J gave up 0 bases, with 18 bases separating them. The length of the CDR3 is 18 residues. Germline lookup yields CDR1 DFQATT and CDR2 SNEGSKA (reference sequence).

The gene calls are TRBV29-1 and TRBJ2-1; 9 bases are shared with TRBD2. V was clipped by 7 bases and J by 4 bases; unmatched bases: 8. The CDR3 spans 14 residues. Germline loops: CDR1 SQVTM, CDR2 ANQGSEA. The CDR3, as DNA: TGCAGCGCCCGGGGCGGGAGGGAGTACAATGAGCAGTTCTTC. This encodes CSARGGREYNEQFF.

This clonotype showed up just a few times. The gene calls are TRBV7-2 and TRBJ2-1; 10 nucleotides match TRBD2. CDR3 length equals 11 residues. Germline V gives CDR1 SGHTA, CDR2 FQGNSA. CDR3: CASGGAFEQFF. For the CDR3, the DNA is TGTGCAAGCGGGGGGGCCTTTGAGCAGTTCTTC.

The chain has TRBV6-1 and TRBJ2-1; TRBD2 is a possible D gene (5 bases). CDR1 is MNHNS, CDR2 SASEGT, per germline. V lost 7 bases and J 2 bases, leaving 15 bases between the germline ends. The CDR3 covers 15 residues. CDR3 coding DNA: TGTGCCAGCACCCCCGCAGCGGAAGCCTACAATGAGCAGTTCTTC. Translated: CASTPAAEAYNEQFF.

V gene TRBV9 combines with J gene TRBJ2-3; no firm D call. This CDR3 has 16 amino acids. V was shortened by 0 bases and J by 2 bases, with 13 bases between the two germline ends. Germline V gives CDR1 SGDLS, CDR2 YYNGEE. CDR3 nucleotides: TGTGCCAGCAGCGTAGTAGGCTGGGCCCACACAGATACGCAGTATTTT. Protein: CASSVVGWAHTDTQYF.

A few counts support this clonotype. The gene calls are TRBV2 and TRBJ2-5; D gene uncertain. Germline V gene data show CDR1 as SNHLY and CDR2 as FYNNEI. V shed 5 bases and J shed 3 bases, with 10 bases lying between them. The CDR3 is 13 residues long. The CDR3 is CASSRDSKETQYF. CDR3 DNA sequence: TGTGCCAGCAGTCGAGACTCGAAAGAGACCCAGTACTTC.

This clonotype appeared many times. J is TRBJ1-1 and V is TRBV6-5, with 10 bases matching TRBD1. The V and J ends lost 0 bases and 5 bases, in that order; junction bases with no gene match: 0. CDR1 MNHEY and CDR2 SVGAGI come from the germline V gene. The CDR3 is 14 amino acids. The DNA of the CDR3 is TGTGCCAGCAGTTACTCGGACAGGGGGACTGAAGCTTTCTTT. This gives the protein CASSYSDRGTEAFF.

The chain joins TRBV7-9 to TRBJ2-7; D is uncertain. This CDR3 is 13 amino acids long. Germline loops: CDR1 SEHNR, CDR2 FQNEAQ (reference sequence). Trimming took 1 base from V and 7 from J, leaving 11 bases between them. CDR3 protein: CASSLGSGQEQYV. The CDR3 coding sequence is TGTGCCAGCAGCTTAGGTTCCGGTCAGGAGCAGTACGTC.

This clonotype was detected a few times. The chain recombines TRBV10-3 with TRBJ2-7; 9 nucleotides align to TRBD2. Trimming removed 2 bases from V and 3 bases from J; junction bases left unmatched: 5. Germline CDR1 is ENHRY and CDR2 is SYGVKD. The CDR3 is made up of 15 amino acids. CDR3 in DNA: TGTGCCATCAGTGAGGAGGGTAGCGGGGGCTACGAGCAGTACGTC. This translates into CAISEEGSGGYEQYV.

This clonotype was found many times. This chain uses TRBV7-6 with TRBJ2-1; D tentatively fits TRBD1 or TRBD2 (5 bases each). The CDR3 runs to 16 residues. CDR1 and CDR2 (germline): SGHVS, FNYEAQ. V was shortened by 0 bases and J by 5 bases, with 14 bases between the two germline ends. The DNA for the CDR3 is TGTGCCAGCAGCTTAGCAAGGTGGGGGTCTGACAATGAGCAGTTCTTC. Translated: CASSLARWGSDNEQFF.

Concerning this clonotype itself: A much larger clone sits a single nucleotide away, making a read error possible. This sequence joins TRBV6-2 or TRBV6-3 and TRBJ2-2, with 8 bases that match TRBD1. The germline CDR1 and CDR2 sequences are MNHEY and SVGEGT. This CDR3 region has 16 residues. Here the CDR3 DNA reads TGTGCCAGCAGTGTTACAGGGGGAATAGGGACCGAGGAGCTGTTTTTT. As protein: CASSVTGGIGTEELFF.

The chain has TRBV6-2 or TRBV6-3 and TRBJ1-5; D gene uncertain. CDR3 length: 15 residues. Trimming shortened V by 5 bases and J by 0 bases, and 11 bases separated the two germline ends. Germline V gene lookup returns CDR1 MNHEY and CDR2 SVGEGT. Here the CDR3 DNA reads TGTGCCAGCAGTGGTTCAGCATATAGCAATCAGCCCCAGCATTTT. As protein: CASSGSAYSNQPQHF.